The present TCR beta chain was sequenced within a study of T cell responses to AZD1222 COVID-19 vaccine. V was trimmed by 5 bases and J by 3 bases, leaving 10 bases between them. CDR1 and CDR2 (germline): GTSNPN, SVGIG (reference sequence). The CDR3 extends over 12 amino acids. The repertoire was sequenced with immunoSEQ multiplex PCR; TCRdb's copy has only in-frame clones and lacks some. The sample has roughly 150,000 clones; 85% to 95% are singletons. This rearrangement joins TRBV30 to TRBJ1-1; D not resolved. The specimen comprised peripheral blood, sampled 28 days after the second AZD1222 dose. This TCR was sampled from an adult who received the AZD1222 COVID-19 vaccine. The CDR3 reads CAWGFGDTEAFF. CDR3 coding DNA: TGTGCCTGGGGTTTCGGGGACACTGAAGCTTTCTTT.